The 16 T cell receptor beta chains reported below all come from one sample, sequenced in a study of human thymus T cells. Produced via immunoSEQ multiplex PCR; TCRdb's table is partial and in-frame only. The table shows roughly 60,000 clones, with approximately 95% occurring only once. Specimen: blood. The source of these receptors is a boy under three years old with a congenital heart defect but otherwise immunologically healthy.

The rearrangement joins TRBV6-1 to TRBJ2-7; D uncertain. The CDR3 has 12 amino acids. Germline V gives CDR1 MNHNS, CDR2 SASEGT. V shed 2 bases and J shed 4 bases, with 6 bases lying between them. CDR3 protein: CASSEPRYEQYF. As DNA, the CDR3 is TGTGCCAGCAGTGAACCGCGATACGAGCAGTACTTC.

The CDR3 coding sequence is TGTGCCAGCAGCGCACTACAGGGGGCCGGGGCCAACGTCCTGACTTTC. This codes for CASSALQGAGANVLTF. V is TRBV5-5 and J is TRBJ2-6; 9 positions match TRBD1. The germline V gene encodes CDR1 SGHKS and CDR2 YYEKEE (reference sequence). The junction had 6 bases not matched to a gene; V was cut back by 4 bases and J by 4 bases. The CDR3 has 16 residues.

In its sample, this clone was seen once. The V gene is TRBV7-9, the J gene TRBJ1-1; D gene uncertain. This CDR3 is built from 14 residues. In germline, CDR1 is SEHNR, CDR2 FQNEAQ (reference sequence). V gave up 1 base and J gave up 11 bases, with 17 bases separating them. In DNA form, the CDR3 reads TGTGCCAGCAGCTTAGACCCGTATGGGGTCGGGGCTTTCTTT. It yields the protein CASSLDPYGVGAFF.

The J gene is TRBJ2-5, the V gene TRBV6-8; TRBD2 matches 11 bases. From germline, CDR1 is MNHGY and CDR2 SAAAGT. CDR3 length: 17 residues. V shed 6 bases and J 0 bases; nucleotides not matched to a gene: 9. The CDR3 DNA reads as TGTGCCAGCAGCTTAATTCGGACTAGCGGGTACCAAGAGACCCAGTACTTC. Its translation: CASSLIRTSGYQETQYF.

DNA for the CDR3: TGTGCCAGCAGTTGGGAGTCTGGGGCCAACGTCCTGACTTTC. It yields the protein CASSWESGANVLTF. The chain is built from TRBV6-6 and TRBJ2-6, with D possibly TRBD2 on 5 matching bases. The germline V gene encodes CDR1 MNHNY and CDR2 SVGAGI (reference sequence). The CDR3 is 14 amino acids. Trimming removed 4 bases at V and 1 base at J, with 5 bases between.

V is TRBV29-1 and J is TRBJ2-3; TRBD2 matches 9 bases. Germline V gives CDR1 SQVTM, CDR2 ANQGSEA. The CDR3 consists of 13 residues. The junction had 4 bases not matched to a gene; V was cut back by 4 bases and J by 5 bases. The chain's CDR3 is CSVGGRAVDTQYF. CDR3 coding DNA: TGCAGCGTTGGCGGGAGGGCGGTAGATACGCAGTATTTT.

The chain employs TRBV4-3 and TRBJ1-3; no firm D call. The germline gives CDR1 LGHNA, CDR2 YSLEER. V was pared by 0 bases and J by 8 bases, with 14 bases between. The CDR3 contains 15 residues. CDR3 nucleotides: TGCGCCAGCAGCCAAGAGCGGGCCCTGGGTCACACCATATATTTT. Encoded protein: CASSQERALGHTIYF.

The rearrangement links TRBV28 to TRBJ2-7; the D gene could be TRBD1 or TRBD2 (5 bases each). Trimming removed 8 bases from V and 7 bases from J, with 21 bases in between. The CDR3 is 14 amino acids. CDR1 is MDHEN, CDR2 SYDVKM, per germline. As DNA, the CDR3 is TGTGCCAGCGCCAGGGACGGACTTCTGGGGGAGCAGTACTTC. This encodes CASARDGLLGEQYF.

The chain has TRBV4-1 and TRBJ2-3, with 12 bases fitting TRBD2. Per germline, CDR1 MGHRA and CDR2 YSYEKL. The J segment lost 4 bases and the V segment lost 0 bases, leaving 5 bases of the junction unmatched. This CDR3 has 17 residues. CDR3 in DNA: TGCGCCAGCAGCCAAGATAGGCTAGCGGGGGGGCCAGATACGCAGTATTTT. The encoded protein is CASSQDRLAGGPDTQYF.

V gene TRBV6-5 combines with J gene TRBJ1-6; 7 bases align to TRBD1. CDR1 is MNHEY and CDR2 is SVGAGI in the germline V gene. The trim removed 4 bases at V and 10 bases at J, leaving 4 bases unmatched. The CDR3 covers 13 residues. The CDR3 DNA follows: TGTGCCAGCAGTTTGACAGGGTACTCACCCCTCCACTTT. Amino acid sequence: CASSLTGYSPLHF.

The J gene is TRBJ1-5, the V gene TRBV30; the match to TRBD1 covers 8 bases. J gave up 5 bases and V 2 bases, and 5 bases lay outside the gene matches. The length of the CDR3 is 14 residues. The V gene's germline CDR1 is GTSNPN and CDR2 SVGIG (reference sequence). CDR3 protein: CAWSSRTGHQPQHF. The CDR3, as DNA: TGTGCCTGGAGTAGTAGGACAGGGCATCAGCCCCAGCATTTT.

V is TRBV5-1 and J is TRBJ1-4; D is ambiguous. V was trimmed by 1 base and J by 6 bases, leaving 10 bases between them. Germline V gene sequence: CDR1 SGHRS, CDR2 YFSETQ. CDR3 length: 14 residues. The DNA for the CDR3 is TGCGCCAGCAGCTTGACCCAAGGTGATGAAAAACTGTTTTTT. This codes for CASSLTQGDEKLFF. The full variable domain, with the rest looked up from reference TRBV5-1 and TRBJ1-4, is KAGVTQTPRYLIKTRGQQVTLSCSPISGHRSVSWYQQTPGQGLQFLFEYFSETQRNKGNFPGRFSGRQFSNSRSEMNVSTLELGDSALYLCASSLTQGDEKLFFGSGTQLSVL.

J is TRBJ2-7 and V is TRBV27; maybe TRBD2 (7 bases). Trimming took 4 bases from V and 1 from J, leaving 11 bases between them. CDR1 is MNHEY and CDR2 is SMNVEV in the germline V gene (reference sequence). The CDR3 is 14 amino acids. The CDR3 DNA reads TGTGCCAGCAGTTGGGGGGGGGCGTCCTACGAGCAGTACTTC. Its protein is CASSWGGASYEQYF.

The V call is TRBV28, the J call TRBJ1-3; 8 bases line up with TRBD1. This CDR3 has 13 amino acids. Germline CDR1 reads MDHEN; CDR2 reads SYDVKM. Trimming took 8 bases from V and 3 from J; bases not matched to a gene: 3. CDR3 in DNA: TGTGCCAGCCTCGGGACAGGTGGAAACACCATATATTTT. It codes for CASLGTGGNTIYF.

The J gene is TRBJ2-3, the V gene TRBV4-2, with 7 bases fitting TRBD1. CDR1 is LGHNA, CDR2 YNFKEQ, per germline. CDR3 length: 16 amino acids. The trim removed 1 base at V and 1 base at J, leaving 5 bases unmatched. CDR3 sequence (DNA): TGTGCCAGCAGCCAAGGGGAAAGGGGGCGCACAGATACGCAGTATTTT. Protein: CASSQGERGRTDTQYF.

The V gene is TRBV10-3, the J gene TRBJ1-5, with D possibly TRBD1 on 6 matching bases. CDR3 length equals 13 residues. The V gene's germline CDR1 is ENHRY and CDR2 SYGVKD. V lost 6 bases and J 6 bases, leaving 12 bases between the germline ends. CDR3 sequence: CAISAGGRQPQHF. In nucleotides, the CDR3 is TGTGCCATCAGCGCCGGGGGCCGTCAGCCCCAGCATTTT.